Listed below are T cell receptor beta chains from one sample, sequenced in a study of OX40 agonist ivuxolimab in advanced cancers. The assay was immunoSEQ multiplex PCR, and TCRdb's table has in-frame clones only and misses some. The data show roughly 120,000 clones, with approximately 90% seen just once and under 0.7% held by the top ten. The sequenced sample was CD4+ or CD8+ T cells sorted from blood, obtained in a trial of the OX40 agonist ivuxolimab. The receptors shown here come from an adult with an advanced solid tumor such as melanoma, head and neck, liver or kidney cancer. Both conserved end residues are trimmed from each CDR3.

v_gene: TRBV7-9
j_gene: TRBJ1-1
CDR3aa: ASSRTGYTEAF

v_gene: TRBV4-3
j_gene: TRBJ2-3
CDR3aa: ASSQDRGVSTDTQY

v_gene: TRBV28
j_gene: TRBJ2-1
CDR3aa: ASSKSSRGNEQF

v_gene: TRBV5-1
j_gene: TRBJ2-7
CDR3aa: ASSFTGLAGGYEQY

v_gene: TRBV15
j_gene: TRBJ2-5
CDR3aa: ATSRERQLETQY

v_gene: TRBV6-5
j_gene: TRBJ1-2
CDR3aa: ASSYKTLDYGYT

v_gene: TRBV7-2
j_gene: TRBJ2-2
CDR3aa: ASSLGLGNTGELF

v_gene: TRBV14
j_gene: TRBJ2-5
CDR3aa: ASSQFRGAETQY

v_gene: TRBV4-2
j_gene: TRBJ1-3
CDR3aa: ASSQVSGTSGNTIY

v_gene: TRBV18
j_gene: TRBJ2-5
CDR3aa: ASSPTQETQY

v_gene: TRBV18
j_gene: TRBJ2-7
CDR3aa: ASSPLSSDEQY

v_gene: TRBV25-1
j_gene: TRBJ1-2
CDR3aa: ASSDRQGAFSYT

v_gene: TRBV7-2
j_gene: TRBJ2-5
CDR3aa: ASSFGGGAAETQY

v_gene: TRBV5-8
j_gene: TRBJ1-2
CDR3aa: ASSLRQGAYGYT

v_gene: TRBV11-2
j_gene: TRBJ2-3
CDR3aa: ASSWTSTDTQY

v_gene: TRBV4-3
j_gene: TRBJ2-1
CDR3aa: ASSHTQSQRGYNEQF

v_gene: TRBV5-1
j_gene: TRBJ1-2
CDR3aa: ASSPDRDGGYT

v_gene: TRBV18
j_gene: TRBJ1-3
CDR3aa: ASSPGRSGNTIY

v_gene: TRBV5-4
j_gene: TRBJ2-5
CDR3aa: ASSAGLAGAGETQY

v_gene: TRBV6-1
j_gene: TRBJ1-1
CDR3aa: ASSGGGARTEAF

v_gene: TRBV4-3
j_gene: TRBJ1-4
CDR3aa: ASSQGQQNEKLF